The source of this T cell receptor beta chain is a study of T cells in Graves' hyperthyroidism and ophthalmopathy. The germline V and J ends were trimmed by 7 bases and 0 bases, with 13 bases remaining between them. CDR3 size: 14 residues. Germline CDR1 SGHTA, CDR2 FQGNSA. It was RNA transcripts that yielded the amplified TCR beta CDR3 regions. When the TCR CDR3 underwent first-round RT-PCR, the HTBI primer set was used. MiXCR was run by TCRdb on the multiplex PCR reads, yielding one entry per CDR3 protein. The sample records 660,000 or so distinct CDR3 sequences, 45% being singletons. V and J are TRBV7-2 and TRBJ2-7, with TRBD1 as a possible D gene (6 bases). The TCR originated in an adult man with Graves' disease, either hyperthyroidism or ophthalmopathy (not recorded which). Sequencing was carried out using peripheral blood or thyroid tissue (not recorded which). The CDR3 DNA is TGTGCCAGCACAAGAACAGGGCCCTCCTACGAGCAGTACTTC. Its translation: CASTRTGPSYEQYF.